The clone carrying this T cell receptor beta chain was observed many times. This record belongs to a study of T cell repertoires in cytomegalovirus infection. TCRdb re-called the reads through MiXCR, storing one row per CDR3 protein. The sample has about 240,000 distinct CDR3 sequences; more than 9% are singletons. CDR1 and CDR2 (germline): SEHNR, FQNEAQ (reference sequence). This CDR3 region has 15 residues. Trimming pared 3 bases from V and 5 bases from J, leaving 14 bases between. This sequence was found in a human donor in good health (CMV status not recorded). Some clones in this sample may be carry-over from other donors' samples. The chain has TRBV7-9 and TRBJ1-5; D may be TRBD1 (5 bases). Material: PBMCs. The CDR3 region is CASSFGGPRDQPQHF. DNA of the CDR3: TGTGCCAGCAGCTTTGGAGGGCCCAGGGATCAGCCCCAGCATTTT.